Listed below are T cell receptor beta chains from one sample, sequenced in a study of blood T cells in healthy people across ages. A single record per CDR3 protein comes from TCRdb applying MiXCR to the 5' RACE reads. Seen here are 1.8 million or so distinct CDR3 sequences, around 40% observed once, and the top ten hold more than 20%. Material for sequencing was blood. The source is a human donor in good health. CDR3s include the opening cysteine and the closing phenylalanine or tryptophan.

cdr3_aa: CSPLLRDGGDGETQYF
cdr3_length: 16
v_call: TRBV20-1
j_call: TRBJ2-5

cdr3_aa: CASSGGVFPYEQYF
cdr3_length: 14
v_call: TRBV7-2
j_call: -

cdr3_aa: CASSIDRGQGGYTF
cdr3_length: 14
v_call: TRBV12-3/TRBV12-4
j_call: TRBJ1-2

cdr3_aa: CAISDRGQSYGYTF
cdr3_length: 14
v_call: TRBV10-3
j_call: TRBJ1-2

cdr3_aa: CAWNHRALNTEAFF
cdr3_length: 14
v_call: TRBV30
j_call: TRBJ1-1

cdr3_aa: CASSLEGFGGAGETQYF
cdr3_length: 17
v_call: TRBV5-5
j_call: TRBJ2-5

cdr3_aa: CATAHARTESTDTQYF
cdr3_length: 16
v_call: TRBV24-1
j_call: TRBJ2-3

cdr3_aa: CSARAQSGGLYEQYF
cdr3_length: 15
v_call: TRBV20-1
j_call: TRBJ2-7

cdr3_aa: CAISEGRGAGSNEQFF
cdr3_length: 16
v_call: TRBV10-3
j_call: TRBJ2-1

cdr3_aa: CSAKGTGGSYEQYF
cdr3_length: 14
v_call: TRBV20-1
j_call: TRBJ2-7

cdr3_aa: CASSLAGVEETQYF
cdr3_length: 14
v_call: TRBV5-6
j_call: TRBJ2-5

cdr3_aa: CASQRDRAAGGYTF
cdr3_length: 14
v_call: TRBV7-2
j_call: TRBJ1-2

cdr3_aa: CSAQAPGNQPQHF
cdr3_length: 13
v_call: TRBV20-1
j_call: TRBJ1-5

cdr3_aa: CASSLSRGGGNEQFF
cdr3_length: 15
v_call: TRBV7-3
j_call: TRBJ2-1

cdr3_aa: CASSPARRGAGYNEQFF
cdr3_length: 17
v_call: TRBV7-8
j_call: TRBJ2-1

cdr3_aa: CASSQRTTGANVLTF
cdr3_length: 15
v_call: TRBV3-1
j_call: TRBJ2-6

cdr3_aa: CASTSGLAGIYEQYF
cdr3_length: 15
v_call: TRBV6-6
j_call: -

cdr3_aa: CASTELAGDTGELFF
cdr3_length: 15
v_call: TRBV5-1
j_call: TRBJ2-2

cdr3_aa: CASSEFGIAGGQYF
cdr3_length: 14
v_call: TRBV2
j_call: TRBJ2-5

cdr3_aa: CASSYTRGQAPLHF
cdr3_length: 14
v_call: TRBV7-2
j_call: TRBJ1-6

cdr3_aa: CASTLIFTGELFF
cdr3_length: 13
v_call: TRBV7-2
j_call: TRBJ2-2

cdr3_aa: CASSYGGNRNTIYF
cdr3_length: 14
v_call: TRBV7-2
j_call: TRBJ1-3

cdr3_aa: CASSFGATYEQYF
cdr3_length: 13
v_call: TRBV12-3/TRBV12-4
j_call: TRBJ2-7

cdr3_aa: CASSYVGGADTEAFF
cdr3_length: 15
v_call: TRBV6-5
j_call: TRBJ1-1